The 24 T cell receptor beta chains below were found in one sample sequenced in a study of shared clonotypes between healthy human individuals. Naivety among CD8 cells was defined by CD45RO negativity and positive CCR7 selection, thereby excluding terminally differentiated effector memory CD45RA+ cells. Clones were read by immunoSEQ multiplex PCR, and TCRdb kept only the in-frame ones, dropping some. Of millions of clones in the sample, just under 95% were seen once. Source material: naive CD8+ T cells sorted from blood. These receptor sequences come from a man between 18 and 35 years old in good health.

The gene calls are TRBV29-1 and TRBJ2-2; TRBD1 matches 9 bases. Losses at the gene ends were 2 bases for V and 5 bases for J; bases not matched to a gene: 15. CDR1 and CDR2 from the germline V gene are SQVTM and ANQGSEA. The CDR3 sequence is 18 residues long. The CDR3 protein is CSVEISSSGTGITGELFF. The CDR3 DNA is TGCAGCGTTGAAATCTCTTCAAGCGGGACAGGGATAACCGGGGAGCTGTTTTTT.

The rearrangement links TRBV28 to TRBJ2-7; TRBD2 might be the D (5 bases). Germline-derived CDR1 and CDR2 are MDHEN and SYDVKM. CDR3 length: 13 residues. Trimming took off 3 bases at V and 6 bases at J, with 12 bases between the two ends. The CDR3 coding sequence is TGTGCCAGCAGTTTCGGGCTAGAGGGCGAGCAGTACTTC. Protein sequence: CASSFGLEGEQYF.

The chain's CDR3 is CASSPAGNPGTDTQYF. CDR3 DNA sequence: TGTGCCAGCAGCCCGGCGGGGAATCCTGGCACAGATACGCAGTATTTT. The chain employs TRBV5-8 and TRBJ2-3, with D maybe TRBD2 (6 bases). The CDR3 sequence is 16 residues long. Germline lookup yields CDR1 SGHTS and CDR2 YDEGEE. V lost 4 bases to trimming and J lost 1 base, with 16 bases between them.

This chain links TRBV2 with TRBJ1-1; D is ambiguous. V lost 9 bases to trimming and J lost 1 base, with 12 bases between them. The CDR3 sequence is 13 residues long. In germline, CDR1 is SNHLY, CDR2 FYNNEI. The CDR3 sequence: CARLKHSNTEAFF. Written as DNA, the CDR3 is TGTGCCAGACTGAAGCATTCGAACACTGAAGCTTTCTTT.

This rearrangement joins TRBV9 to TRBJ2-5; D uncertain. CDR1 and CDR2 from the germline V gene are SGDLS and YYNGEE. The V end lost 1 base, the J end lost 4 bases, and 8 bases lay between the germline ends. The CDR3 covers 13 residues. The CDR3 spells CASSVTDRETQYF. CDR3 sequence (DNA): TGTGCCAGCAGCGTAACGGATCGAGAGACCCAGTACTTC.

This chain links TRBV10-3 with TRBJ2-7; D call uncertain. The germline gives CDR1 ENHRY, CDR2 SYGVKD. The germline V and J ends were trimmed by 9 bases and 1 base, with 13 bases remaining between them. The CDR3 sequence is 13 residues long. The CDR3: CAIATEWSYEQYF. CDR3 sequence (DNA): TGTGCCATTGCAACGGAGTGGTCCTACGAGCAGTACTTC.

The chain employs TRBV4-3 and TRBJ2-1, with 7 bases matching TRBD2. Germline assignment: CDR1 LGHNA and CDR2 YSLEER. This CDR3 contains 15 residues. V gave up 2 bases and J gave up 8 bases; unmatched junction bases: 9. CDR3 bases: TGCGCCAGCAGCCAAAACTCGGGCGGGAGCGATGAGCAGTTCTTC. Encoded protein: CASSQNSGGSDEQFF.

The sample holds a few counts of this clone. Other nucleotide sequences from this sample produce the same CDR3. The chain is built from TRBV4-1 and TRBJ2-7, with 9 bases that match TRBD1. Per the germline V gene, CDR1 is MGHRA and CDR2 is YSYEKL. The junction had 1 base not matched to a gene; V was cut back by 1 base and J by 3 bases. The CDR3 length is 14 residues. For the CDR3, the DNA is TGCGCCAGCAGCCAAGGACAGGGGGTCTACGAGCAGTACTTC. It translates to CASSQGQGVYEQYF.

The chain carries TRBV4-3 and TRBJ2-2; D is undetermined. The CDR3 has 14 residues. Trimming took 5 bases from V and 2 from J, leaving 9 bases between them. Germline values: CDR1 LGHNA, CDR2 YSLEER. As DNA, the CDR3 is TGCGCCAGCAGCTATACTGGAAACACCGGGGAGCTGTTTTTT. Its protein product is CASSYTGNTGELFF.

The chain recombines TRBV27 with TRBJ2-7; D is possibly TRBD2 (5 bases). V lost 4 bases and J 4 bases, leaving 14 bases between the germline ends. Germline CDR1 reads MNHEY; CDR2 reads SMNVEV (reference sequence). This CDR3 has 14 amino acids. This chain's CDR3 is CASSYSGSPYEQYF. The CDR3 nucleotides are TGTGCCAGCAGTTATTCGGGAAGCCCATACGAGCAGTACTTC.

This rearrangement joins TRBV27 to TRBJ2-7; D is perhaps TRBD2 (6 bases). This CDR3 has 14 residues. Germline V lookup: CDR1 MNHEY, CDR2 SMNVEV (reference sequence). The V and J ends lost 2 bases and 5 bases respectively, with 13 bases between them. The CDR3 DNA is TGTGCCAGCAGTTTACGGGTTAGCGGCCACGAGCAGTACTTC. Amino acids: CASSLRVSGHEQYF.

To note about this clone: The sample contains more than one DNA sequence encoding this CDR3. This chain joins TRBV27 and TRBJ1-1; D uncertain. Germline CDR1 MNHEY, CDR2 SMNVEV (reference sequence). This CDR3 comprises 11 residues. The V end was cut by 2 bases, the J end by 6 bases, with 4 bases between. Here the CDR3 reads CASSLGAEAFF. Here the CDR3 DNA reads TGTGCCAGCAGTTTAGGTGCTGAAGCTTTCTTT.

The CDR3 sequence is CASGLGAWDEQFF. Written as DNA, the CDR3 is TGTGCTAGTGGTTTGGGGGCTTGGGATGAGCAGTTCTTC. The V call is TRBV12-5, the J call TRBJ2-1; D remains unclear. The V and J ends lost 1 base and 8 bases respectively, with 9 bases between them. The germline V gene has CDR1 LGHNT and CDR2 FRNRAP. This CDR3 has 13 residues. Combining the CDR3 with reference TRBV12-5 and TRBJ2-1 gives the whole variable domain DARVTQTPRHKVTEMGQEVTMRCQPILGHNTVFWYRQTMMQGLELLAYFRNRAPLDDSGMPKDRFSAEMPDATLATLKIQPSEPRDSAVYFCASGLGAWDEQFFGPGTRLTVL.

The V gene is TRBV5-8, the J gene TRBJ2-7, with 8 bases identical to TRBD1. This CDR3 comprises 12 residues. Germline CDR1 SGHTS, CDR2 YDEGEE. Germline trimming cut 7 bases from V and 3 bases from J; bases unmatched to any gene: 3. This CDR3 is CASHDRGYEQYF. The CDR3 nucleotides are TGTGCCAGCCACGACAGGGGCTACGAGCAGTACTTC.

This clone was observed a single time. The chain is built from TRBV10-3 and TRBJ2-2; D might be TRBD2 (7 bases). Trimming cost V 10 bases and J 0 bases, with 15 bases left between them. This CDR3 is 15 amino acids long. Germline loops: CDR1 ENHRY, CDR2 SYGVKD. CDR3 DNA sequence: TGTGCCACCTCAAGGGGGGGGTCGAACACCGGGGAGCTGTTTTTT. Translating it yields CATSRGGSNTGELFF.

The J gene is TRBJ2-1, the V gene TRBV29-1; 8 positions match TRBD2. The germline V gene has CDR1 SQVTM and CDR2 ANQGSEA. The CDR3 is made up of 14 amino acids. Germline trimming cut 5 bases from V and 3 bases from J; bases unmatched to any gene: 6. The CDR3 spells CSVNQAGGYNEQFF. The CDR3 region has the DNA TGCAGCGTTAACCAGGCGGGGGGCTACAATGAGCAGTTCTTC.

The chain links TRBV13 to TRBJ2-2, with D unresolved. Deletions cut 1 base from V and 3 bases from J, with 3 bases between. From germline, CDR1 is PRHDT and CDR2 FYEKMQ (reference sequence). The CDR3 has 13 amino acids. The CDR3, as DNA: TGTGCCAGCAGCTTAGCTTACACCGGGGAGCTGTTTTTT. Translated, it gives CASSLAYTGELFF.

This sequence joins TRBV15 and TRBJ2-2; 11 bases map to TRBD1. The ends lost 0 bases at V and 4 bases at J; junction bases unmatched: 4. The CDR3 has 17 residues. Germline values: CDR1 LNHNV, CDR2 YYDKDF (reference sequence). The CDR3: CATSREVGTGGTGELFF. The CDR3 nucleotides are TGTGCCACCAGCAGAGAAGTCGGGACAGGGGGCACCGGGGAGCTGTTTTTT.

This chain links TRBV5-6 with TRBJ1-2; D may be TRBD1 (6 bases). From germline, CDR1 is SGHDT and CDR2 YYEEEE. V shed 0 bases and J shed 14 bases, with 11 bases lying between them. This CDR3 has 11 residues. DNA for the CDR3: TGTGCCAGCAGCTTGGACAGGGTTCAAACCTTC. Its translation is CASSLDRVQTF.

This chain links TRBV5-6 with TRBJ2-1, with unresolved D. The germline CDR1 and CDR2 sequences are SGHDT and YYEEEE. V was clipped by 3 bases and J by 7 bases, with 14 bases between them. The CDR3 is 14 residues long. For the CDR3, the DNA is TGTGCCAGCAGCTCCGGATTGGGGTGGAATGAGCAGTTCTTC. Amino acid sequence: CASSSGLGWNEQFF.

The chain couples TRBV4-3 to TRBJ2-1, with 10 bases fitting TRBD2. Germline V gene data show CDR1 as LGHNA and CDR2 as YSLEER. The CDR3 spans 19 residues. The junction had 20 bases not matched to a gene; V was cut back by 4 bases and J by 8 bases. The CDR3 loop reads CASSPRRLAGGPQGDEQFF. The DNA for the CDR3 is TGCGCCAGCAGCCCTAGGAGATTAGCGGGAGGACCCCAGGGGGATGAGCAGTTCTTC.

The gene calls are TRBV7-3 and TRBJ2-1; D possibly corresponds to TRBD2 (6 bases). V was trimmed by 4 bases and J by 5 bases, leaving 9 bases between them. CDR3 length: 13 residues. Germline V gene sequence: CDR1 SGHTA, CDR2 FQGTGA. The CDR3 here is CASSWGVNNEQFF. The CDR3 nucleotides are TGTGCCAGCAGCTGGGGGGTAAACAATGAGCAGTTCTTC. The full variable domain, in which reference TRBV7-3 and TRBJ2-1 provide the parts outside the CDR3, is GAGVSQTPSNKVTEKGKYVELRCDPISGHTALYWYRQSLGQGPEFLIYFQGTGAADDSGLPNDRFFAVRPEGSVSTLKIQRTERGDSAVYLCASSWGVNNEQFFGPGTRLTVL.

Remarks on this clone: The same CDR3 also results from other DNA sequences found in this sample. The V gene is TRBV7-9, the J gene TRBJ2-1; no definite D call. The CDR3 loop spans 13 amino acids. Germline CDR1 reads SEHNR; CDR2 reads FQNEAQ (reference sequence). Trimming cost V 1 base and J 1 base, with 2 bases left between them. As DNA, the CDR3 is TGTGCCAGCAGCTTAGGATCCTACAATGAGCAGTTCTTC. Translation: CASSLGSYNEQFF.

The chain has TRBV30 and TRBJ2-2; 9 nucleotides agree with TRBD2. J lost 7 bases, V lost 6 bases, and 6 bases had no gene match. This CDR3 has 13 residues. CDR1 and CDR2 (germline): GTSNPN, SVGIG (reference sequence). The CDR3 spells CACSGGGSGELFF. Here the CDR3 DNA reads TGTGCCTGTAGCGGGGGCGGTAGCGGGGAGCTGTTTTTT.